This T cell receptor (beta chain) appears in the sequencing data of a study of T cell repertoires in cytomegalovirus infection. Study-level information: Public TCR beta signatures provided an indication of both CMV infection and a matching HLA type.

Germline lookup yields CDR1 SGHTA and CDR2 FQGNSA. CDR3 size: 15 residues. V lost 5 bases, J lost 3 bases, and 6 bases stayed unmatched. A remark on this clonotype: Its antigen is unknown.

TCRdb itself ran the reads through MiXCR, one entry per CDR3 protein. This table has nearly 550,000 distinct CDR3 sequences, about 15% appearing once. Study-level results: CMV-specific TCR beta clonotypes restricted by HLA-C were the ones dominating the ex vivo response.

This clonotype was sampled from a human donor in good health (CMV status not recorded). Some clones in this sample may be carry-over from other donors' samples. The chain joins TRBV7-2 to TRBJ2-1; 8 bases map to TRBD1. Sequenced: CD8+ T cells from PBMCs. DNA for the CDR3: TGTGCCAGCAGCAAAGACAGGGGACTCTACAATGAGCAGTTCTTC. Protein: CASSKDRGLYNEQFF.